The sequence of this T cell receptor (beta chain) was determined in a study of shared clonotypes between healthy human individuals (dated by TCRdb to the early 2020s). Looking at the study overall: The cohort comprised two women and three men aged 18 to 49 years. Blood TCR repertoires of about five healthy adults were deeply sequenced to estimate repertoire size and the extent of clonotype sharing between individuals. To increase sequencing depth and limit assay-specific biases, different laboratories used diverse techniques to prepare libraries and sequence TCR repertoires. Between about 0.85 and 10 billion PBMCs per donor were obtained by leukapheresis. For each donor, three plates each were used for CD4 naive and CD4 memory, two plates were used for CD8 naive, and one plate was used for CD8 memory. Here is what the overall study found, with its caveats: Across a few donors, 4.5% to 6.5% of naive CD4, 3.5% of naive CD8, roughly 2.3% of memory CD4, and roughly 0.41% of memory CD8 clonotypes were shared. Even with the large sequencing depth, rarefaction of the sorted-subset datasets indicated that sequencing was incomplete. Because the study included a small number of donors, the genetic and exposure-history diversity represented was limited. Naive subsets generally had larger estimated clonotype richness than memory subsets did. Compared with non-shared clonotypes, the clonotypes found in all four sorted-subset donors had higher generation probabilities. Based on pairwise subsampling, the degree of clonotype sharing among donors was expected to be affected by sequencing depth. Sampling was restricted to blood, and TCR repertoires in tissue are likely to differ from TCR repertoires in blood.

Using the deep immunoSEQ assay, TCR CDR3 regions were amplified from genomic DNA by multiplex PCR. For each cell subset, the extracted genomic DNA was distributed evenly across all wells of several immunoSEQ 96-well plates, and each plate served as one replicate. For sorted subsets, approximately 190 ng of genomic DNA, equivalent to 25,000 to 30,000 T cell genomes, went into each replicate PCR. The purified libraries were quantified using a Qubit 3.0 fluorometer, sized with a Bioanalyzer 2100, and then quantified again using the KAPA Library Quantification kit. Every immunoSEQ 96-well plate was sequenced on a separate single-read 150-cycle Illumina NextSeq 550 flow cell. The authors' analysis ran thus. Because only junctional sequences without quality scores were contained in the immunoSEQ output, filtering matching that applied to full-length reads could not be performed. To assign V/J genes and CDR3, sequences were annotated using PyIR, a Python wrapper for IgBLAST v1.9, with IMGT germline references. Reads were removed for weak V/J assignments (E-value above 1e-6), missing CDR3, stop codons, out-of-frame junctions, or ambiguous translated residues. V3J clonotypes were defined as sequences sharing an identical inferred V gene, J gene, and CDR3 amino acid sequence. Percentage overlap between repertoires was calculated by dividing the number of shared unique clonotypes by the size of the smaller repertoire. Richness of each repertoire was evaluated using RTK rarefaction, the Chao1 estimator, and Recon v2.1 estimates of unobserved clonotypes. Generation probabilities for all TCRbeta clonotypes obtained by the gDNA method from a few donors were computed using OLGA. TCRdb retrieved this table from immuneACCESS and kept in-frame rearrangements only. Not all clones are present; in checked studies, unresolved V genes account for under half, and no reason is known for the remainder. The V and J calls and clone size come from that table; D and trimming were worked out from the DNA. This sample holds around 2,000,000 clones; less than 95% were observed only once. The top ten clonotypes cover around 1.2% of the sample.

A remark on this clone: Its antigen remains unidentified. No base quality information exists; no much larger clone differs at one position.

The CDR3 covers 14 residues, taking in both the cysteine and the phenylalanine. Kept here is only the CDR3 DNA, which spans 42 bases and is read in frame from base 1. Trimming removed 2 bases from V and 1 base from J, leaving 8 bases between the germline ends. CD8 naive samples were obtained by positive selection for CCR7 among CD45RO-negative cells, yielding a CD45RA+CCR7+ population from which TemRA cells were excluded. Healthy HIV-negative adults with no recently reported acute infections or vaccinations were included as donors. All donors were Caucasian adults living in Nashville, Tennessee, USA. Blood was obtained by leukapheresis, after which PBMCs were separated by Ficoll-Histopaque density gradient centrifugation and cryopreserved in liquid nitrogen vapor phase. Analytical flow cytometry was used to check the purity and quantity of every magnetically sorted T cell population. Each sorted fraction had its genomic DNA isolated and then quantified by UV absorbance on a Nanodrop 2000c.

The origin of this receptor is a man aged 18 to 35 in good health. The chain was built from TRBV23-1 and TRBJ1-1; the D gene cannot be resolved reliably. TRBV23-1 falls under the ORF class, with uncertain function. The sequenced sample was naive CD8+ T cells sorted from blood. The sample's cell subset or site, from its label and the paper: CD45RA+CCR7+. The CDR3 loop reads CASSQGPPNTEAFF. The DNA reads as follows: TGCGCCAGCAGTCAAGGTCCTCCGAACACTGAAGCTTTCTTT.